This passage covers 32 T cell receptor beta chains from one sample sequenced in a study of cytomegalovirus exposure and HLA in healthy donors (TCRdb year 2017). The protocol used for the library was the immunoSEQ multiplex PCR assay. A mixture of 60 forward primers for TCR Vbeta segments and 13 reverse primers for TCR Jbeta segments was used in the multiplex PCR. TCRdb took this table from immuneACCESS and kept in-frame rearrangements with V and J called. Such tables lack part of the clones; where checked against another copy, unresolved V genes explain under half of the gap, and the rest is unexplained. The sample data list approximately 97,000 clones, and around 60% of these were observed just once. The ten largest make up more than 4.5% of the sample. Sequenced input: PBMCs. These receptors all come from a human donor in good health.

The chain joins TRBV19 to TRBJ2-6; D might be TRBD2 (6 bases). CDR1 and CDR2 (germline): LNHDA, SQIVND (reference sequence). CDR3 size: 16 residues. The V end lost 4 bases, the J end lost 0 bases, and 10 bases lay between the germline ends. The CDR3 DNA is TGTGCCAGTAGTAGGCGGGGAGTCTCTGGGGCCAACGTCCTGACTTTC. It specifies CASSRRGVSGANVLTF. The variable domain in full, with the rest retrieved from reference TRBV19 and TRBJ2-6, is DGGITQSPKYLFRKEGQNVTLSCEQNLNHDAMYWYRQDPGQGLRLIYYSQIVNDFQKGDIAEGYSVSREKKESFPLTVTSAQKNPTAFYLCASSRRGVSGANVLTFGAGSRLTVL.

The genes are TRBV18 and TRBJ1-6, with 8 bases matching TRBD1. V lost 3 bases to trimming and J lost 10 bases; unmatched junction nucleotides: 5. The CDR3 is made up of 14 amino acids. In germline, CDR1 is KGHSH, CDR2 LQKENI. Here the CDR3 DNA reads TGTGCCAGCTCACCGAGGGGGGACAGGTCACCCCTCCACTTT. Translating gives CASSPRGDRSPLHF. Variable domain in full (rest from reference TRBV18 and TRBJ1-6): NAGVMQNPRHLVRRRGQEARLRCSPMKGHSHVYWYRQLPEEGLKFMVYLQKENIIDESGMPKERFSAEFPKEGPSILRIQQVVRGDSAAYFCASSPRGDRSPLHFGNGTRLTVT.

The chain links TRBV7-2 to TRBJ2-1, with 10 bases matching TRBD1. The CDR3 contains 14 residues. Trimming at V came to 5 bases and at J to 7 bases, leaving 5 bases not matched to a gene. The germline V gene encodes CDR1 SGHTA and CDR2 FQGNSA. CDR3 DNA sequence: TGTGCCAGCAGCGAGACAGGGGGCCTAAATGAGCAGTTCTTC. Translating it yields CASSETGGLNEQFF.

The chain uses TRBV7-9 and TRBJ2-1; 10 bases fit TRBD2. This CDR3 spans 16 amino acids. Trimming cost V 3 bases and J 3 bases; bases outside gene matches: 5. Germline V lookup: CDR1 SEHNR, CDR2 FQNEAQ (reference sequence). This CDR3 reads CASSFEREGFYNEQFF. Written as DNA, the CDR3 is TGTGCCAGCAGCTTCGAGCGGGAGGGTTTCTACAATGAGCAGTTCTTC. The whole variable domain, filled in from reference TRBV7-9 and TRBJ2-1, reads DTGVSQNPRHKITKRGQNVTFRCDPISEHNRLYWYRQTLGQGPEFLTYFQNEAQLEKSRLLSDRFSAERPKGSFSTLEIQRTEQGDSAMYLCASSFEREGFYNEQFFGPGTRLTVL.

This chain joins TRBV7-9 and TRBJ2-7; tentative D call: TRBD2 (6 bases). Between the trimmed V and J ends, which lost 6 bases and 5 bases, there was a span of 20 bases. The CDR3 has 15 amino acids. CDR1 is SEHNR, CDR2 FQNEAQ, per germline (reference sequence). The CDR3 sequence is CASSSPGGVENEQYF. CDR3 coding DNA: TGTGCCAGCAGTTCTCCCGGAGGGGTCGAGAACGAGCAGTACTTC.

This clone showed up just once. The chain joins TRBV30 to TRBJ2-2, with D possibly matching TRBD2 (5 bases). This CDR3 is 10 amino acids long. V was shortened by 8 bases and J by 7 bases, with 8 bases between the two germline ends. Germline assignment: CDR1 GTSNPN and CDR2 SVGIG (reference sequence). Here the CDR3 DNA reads TGTGCCGCCGGGGACGGGGAGCTGTTTTTT. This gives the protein CAAGDGELFF.

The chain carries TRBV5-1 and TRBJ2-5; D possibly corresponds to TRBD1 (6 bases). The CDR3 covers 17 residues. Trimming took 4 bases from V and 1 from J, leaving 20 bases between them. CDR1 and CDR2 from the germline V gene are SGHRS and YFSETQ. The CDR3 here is CASSPRDIRPVQETQYF. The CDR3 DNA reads TGCGCCAGCAGCCCCCGGGACATTAGACCCGTCCAAGAGACCCAGTACTTC.

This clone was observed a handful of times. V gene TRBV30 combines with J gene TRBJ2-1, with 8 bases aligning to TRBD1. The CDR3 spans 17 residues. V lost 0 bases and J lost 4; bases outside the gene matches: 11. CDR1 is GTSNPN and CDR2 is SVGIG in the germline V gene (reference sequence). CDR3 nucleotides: TGTGCCTGGAGTGTACGGGGTACAGGGGGTTGGTACAATGAGCAGTTCTTC. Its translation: CAWSVRGTGGWYNEQFF.

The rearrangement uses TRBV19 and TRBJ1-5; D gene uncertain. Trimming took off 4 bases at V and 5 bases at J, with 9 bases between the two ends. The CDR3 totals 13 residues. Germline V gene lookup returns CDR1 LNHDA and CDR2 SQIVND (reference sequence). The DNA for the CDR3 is TGTGCCAGTAGTAGCCGGCGGGATCAGCCCCAGCATTTT. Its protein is CASSSRRDQPQHF.

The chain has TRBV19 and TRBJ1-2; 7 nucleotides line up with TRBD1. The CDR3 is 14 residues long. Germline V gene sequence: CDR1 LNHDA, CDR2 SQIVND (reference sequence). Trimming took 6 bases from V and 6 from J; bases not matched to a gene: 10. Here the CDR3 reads CASSNSAGGNGYTF. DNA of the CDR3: TGTGCCAGTAGCAACTCGGCAGGGGGGAATGGCTACACCTTC.

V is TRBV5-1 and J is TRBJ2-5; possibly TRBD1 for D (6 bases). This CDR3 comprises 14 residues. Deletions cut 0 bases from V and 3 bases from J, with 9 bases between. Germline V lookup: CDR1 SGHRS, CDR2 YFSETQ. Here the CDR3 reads CASSLGTAKETQYF. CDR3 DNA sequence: TGCGCCAGCAGCTTGGGGACAGCAAAAGAGACCCAGTACTTC.

The CDR3: CASTGRRPLNTGELFF. In DNA, the CDR3 is TGTGCCAGCACAGGCAGGCGTCCCCTGAACACCGGGGAGCTGTTTTTT. The chain employs TRBV27 and TRBJ2-2; D remains unclear. Germline loops: CDR1 MNHEY, CDR2 SMNVEV (reference sequence). V was cut by 7 bases and J by 1 base, with 16 bases left in between. The CDR3 totals 16 residues.

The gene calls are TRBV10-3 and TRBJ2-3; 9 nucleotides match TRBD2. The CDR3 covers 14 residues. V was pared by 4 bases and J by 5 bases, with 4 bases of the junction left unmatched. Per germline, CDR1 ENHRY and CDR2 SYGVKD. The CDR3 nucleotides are TGTGCCATCAGTGCAGCGGGAGGACAAGATACGCAGTATTTT. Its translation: CAISAAGGQDTQYF.

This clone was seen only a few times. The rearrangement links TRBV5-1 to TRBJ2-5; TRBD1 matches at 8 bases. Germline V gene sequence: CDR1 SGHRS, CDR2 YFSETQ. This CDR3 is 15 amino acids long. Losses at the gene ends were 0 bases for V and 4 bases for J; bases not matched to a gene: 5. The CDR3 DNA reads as TGCGCCAGCAGCTTGGCGCGGACAGGGCCAGAGACCCAGTACTTC. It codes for CASSLARTGPETQYF.

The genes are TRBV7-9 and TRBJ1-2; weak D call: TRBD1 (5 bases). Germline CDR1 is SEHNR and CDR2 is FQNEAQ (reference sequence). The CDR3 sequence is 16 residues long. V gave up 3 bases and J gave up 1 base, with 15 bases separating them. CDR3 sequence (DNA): TGTGCCAGCAGCTTGACCCTGGACACCAATAACTATGGCTACACCTTC. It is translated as CASSLTLDTNNYGYTF.

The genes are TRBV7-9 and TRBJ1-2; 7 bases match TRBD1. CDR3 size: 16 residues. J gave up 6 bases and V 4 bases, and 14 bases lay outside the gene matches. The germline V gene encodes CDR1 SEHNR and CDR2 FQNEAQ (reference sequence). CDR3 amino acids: CASSSPIGDRAHGYTF. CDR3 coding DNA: TGTGCCAGCAGCTCCCCCATCGGAGACAGGGCGCATGGCTACACCTTC. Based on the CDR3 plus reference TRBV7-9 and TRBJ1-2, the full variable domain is DTGVSQNPRHKITKRGQNVTFRCDPISEHNRLYWYRQTLGQGPEFLTYFQNEAQLEKSRLLSDRFSAERPKGSFSTLEIQRTEQGDSAMYLCASSSPIGDRAHGYTFGSGTRLTVV.

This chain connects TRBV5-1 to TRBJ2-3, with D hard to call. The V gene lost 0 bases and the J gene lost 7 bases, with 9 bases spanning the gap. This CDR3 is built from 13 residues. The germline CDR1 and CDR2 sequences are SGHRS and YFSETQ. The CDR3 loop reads CASSLAGVHTQYF. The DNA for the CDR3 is TGCGCCAGCAGCTTGGCGGGTGTACATACGCAGTATTTT.

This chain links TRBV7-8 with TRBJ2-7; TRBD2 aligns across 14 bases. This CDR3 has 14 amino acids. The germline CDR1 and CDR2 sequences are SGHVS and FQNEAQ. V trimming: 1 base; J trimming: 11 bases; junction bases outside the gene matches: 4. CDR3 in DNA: TGTGCCAGCAGCTTAGGTAGACTAGCGGGAGGGGAGTACTTC. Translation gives CASSLGRLAGGEYF.

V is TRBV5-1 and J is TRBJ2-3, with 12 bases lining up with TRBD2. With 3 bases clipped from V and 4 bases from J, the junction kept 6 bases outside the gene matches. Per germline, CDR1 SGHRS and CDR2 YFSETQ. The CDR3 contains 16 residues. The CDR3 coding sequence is TGCGCCAGCAGCTCCTGGACTAGCGGGACGGCAGATACGCAGTATTTT. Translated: CASSSWTSGTADTQYF.

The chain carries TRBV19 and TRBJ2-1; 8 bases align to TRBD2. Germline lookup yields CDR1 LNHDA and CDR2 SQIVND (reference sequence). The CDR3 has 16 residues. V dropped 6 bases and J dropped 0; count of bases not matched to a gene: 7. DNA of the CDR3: TGTGCCAGTAGGCCAGCGAGCGGGAGCTCCTACAATGAGCAGTTCTTC. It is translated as CASRPASGSSYNEQFF.

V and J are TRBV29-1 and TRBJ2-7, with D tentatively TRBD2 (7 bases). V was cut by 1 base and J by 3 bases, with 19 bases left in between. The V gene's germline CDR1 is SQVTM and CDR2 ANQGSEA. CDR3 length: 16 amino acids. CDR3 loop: CSVEGYVRGGDYEQYF. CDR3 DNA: TGCAGCGTTGAAGGATACGTACGAGGGGGGGACTACGAGCAGTACTTC.

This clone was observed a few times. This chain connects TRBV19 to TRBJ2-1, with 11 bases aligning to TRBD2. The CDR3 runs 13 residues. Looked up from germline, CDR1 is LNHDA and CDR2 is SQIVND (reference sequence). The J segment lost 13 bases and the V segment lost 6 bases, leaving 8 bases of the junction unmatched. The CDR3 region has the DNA TGTGCCAGTAGAATTGGGACTAGCGGCCTCCAGTTCTTC. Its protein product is CASRIGTSGLQFF.

Here the CDR3 reads CAWSVLSNEKLFF. DNA for the CDR3: TGTGCCTGGAGTGTCCTCAGTAATGAAAAACTGTTTTTT. The chain uses TRBV30 and TRBJ1-4; D is unresolved. Trimming shortened V by 0 bases and J by 4 bases, and 6 bases separated the two germline ends. The germline CDR1 and CDR2 sequences are GTSNPN and SVGIG (reference sequence). This CDR3 spans 13 amino acids.

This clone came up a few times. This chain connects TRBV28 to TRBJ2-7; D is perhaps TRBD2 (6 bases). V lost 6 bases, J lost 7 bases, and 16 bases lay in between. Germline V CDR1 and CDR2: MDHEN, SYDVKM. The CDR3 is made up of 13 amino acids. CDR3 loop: CASRPPGVWEQYF. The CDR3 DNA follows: TGTGCCAGCAGACCTCCGGGGGTTTGGGAGCAGTACTTC.

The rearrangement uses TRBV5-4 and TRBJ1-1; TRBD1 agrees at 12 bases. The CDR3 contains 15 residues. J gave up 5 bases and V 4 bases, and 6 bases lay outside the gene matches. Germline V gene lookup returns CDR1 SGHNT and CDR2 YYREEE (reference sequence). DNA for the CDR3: TGTGCCAGCAGCAGGGACAGGGGGCCGGGTACTGAAGCTTTCTTT. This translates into CASSRDRGPGTEAFF.

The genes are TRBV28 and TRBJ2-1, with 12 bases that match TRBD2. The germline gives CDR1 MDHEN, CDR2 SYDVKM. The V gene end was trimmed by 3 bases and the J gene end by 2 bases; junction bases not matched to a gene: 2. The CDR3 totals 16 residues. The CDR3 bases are TGTGCCAGCAGTTTTGGACTAGCGGGGACCTACAATGAGCAGTTCTTC. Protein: CASSFGLAGTYNEQFF.

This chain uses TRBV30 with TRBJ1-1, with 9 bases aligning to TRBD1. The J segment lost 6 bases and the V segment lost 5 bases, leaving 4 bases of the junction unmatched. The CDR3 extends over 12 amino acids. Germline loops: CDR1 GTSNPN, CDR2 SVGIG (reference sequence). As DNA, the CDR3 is TGTGCCTGGGACAGGGGGTCGCCTGAAGCTTTCTTT. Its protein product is CAWDRGSPEAFF. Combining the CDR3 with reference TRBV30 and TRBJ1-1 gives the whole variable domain SQTIHQWPATLVQPVGSPLSLECTVEGTSNPNLYWYRQAAGRGLQLLFYSVGIGQISSEVPQNLSASRPQDRQFILSSKKLLLSDSGFYLCAWDRGSPEAFFGQGTRLTVV.

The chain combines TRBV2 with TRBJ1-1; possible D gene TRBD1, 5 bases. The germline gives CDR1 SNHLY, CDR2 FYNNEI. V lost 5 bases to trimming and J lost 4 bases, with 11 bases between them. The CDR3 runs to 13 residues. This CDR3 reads CASSLDSFTEAFF. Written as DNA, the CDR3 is TGTGCCAGCAGTCTTGACAGCTTCACTGAAGCTTTCTTT.

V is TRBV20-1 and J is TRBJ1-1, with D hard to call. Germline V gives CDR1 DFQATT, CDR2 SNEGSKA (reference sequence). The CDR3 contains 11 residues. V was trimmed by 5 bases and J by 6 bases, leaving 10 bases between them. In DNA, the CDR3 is TGCAGTGCTGATAACAGTGCTGAAGCTTTCTTT. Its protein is CSADNSAEAFF.

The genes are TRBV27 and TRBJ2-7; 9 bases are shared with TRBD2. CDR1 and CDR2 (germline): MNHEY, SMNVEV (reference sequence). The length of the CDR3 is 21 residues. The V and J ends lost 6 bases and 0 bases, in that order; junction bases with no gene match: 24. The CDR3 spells CASSPVLGRTSVKTSSYEQYF. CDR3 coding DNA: TGTGCCAGCAGCCCAGTTCTAGGCCGGACTAGCGTCAAAACTAGCTCCTACGAGCAGTACTTC.

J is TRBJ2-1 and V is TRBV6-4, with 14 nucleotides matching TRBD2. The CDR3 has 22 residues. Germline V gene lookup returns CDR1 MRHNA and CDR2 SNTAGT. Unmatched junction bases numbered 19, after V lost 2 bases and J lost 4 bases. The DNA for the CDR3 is TGTGCCAGCAGTGACCCCCCACCGGGACTAGCGGGAGTTAGGGAAGGGTACAATGAGCAGTTCTTC. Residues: CASSDPPPGLAGVREGYNEQFF.

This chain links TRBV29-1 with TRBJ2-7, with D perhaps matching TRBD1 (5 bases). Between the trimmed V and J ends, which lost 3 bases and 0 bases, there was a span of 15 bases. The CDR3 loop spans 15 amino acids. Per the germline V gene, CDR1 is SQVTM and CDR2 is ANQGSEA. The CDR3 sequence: CSVEQGQSGSYEQYF. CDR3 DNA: TGCAGCGTTGAGCAGGGCCAGTCAGGCTCCTACGAGCAGTACTTC.